This TCR beta chain was captured by sequencing in a study of blood T cell repertoires in COVID-19. The table came from immunoSEQ multiplex PCR; TCRdb's copy has only in-frame clones and leaves some out. The repertoire holds about 68,000 clones, with approximately 92% as singletons. Losses at the gene ends were 11 bases for V and 2 bases for J; bases not matched to a gene: 9. CDR3 length: 15 amino acids. CDR1 and CDR2 from the germline V gene are MDHEN and SYDVKM. Source material: peripheral blood. The chain couples TRBV28 to TRBJ2-7, with 13 bases matching TRBD2. The sequence derives from a man in his fifties or sixties with acute or convalescent COVID-19. In DNA, the CDR3 is TGTGCCTGCCGACTAGCGGGAGGAACAACCTACGAGCAGTACTTC. It codes for CACRLAGGTTYEQYF.